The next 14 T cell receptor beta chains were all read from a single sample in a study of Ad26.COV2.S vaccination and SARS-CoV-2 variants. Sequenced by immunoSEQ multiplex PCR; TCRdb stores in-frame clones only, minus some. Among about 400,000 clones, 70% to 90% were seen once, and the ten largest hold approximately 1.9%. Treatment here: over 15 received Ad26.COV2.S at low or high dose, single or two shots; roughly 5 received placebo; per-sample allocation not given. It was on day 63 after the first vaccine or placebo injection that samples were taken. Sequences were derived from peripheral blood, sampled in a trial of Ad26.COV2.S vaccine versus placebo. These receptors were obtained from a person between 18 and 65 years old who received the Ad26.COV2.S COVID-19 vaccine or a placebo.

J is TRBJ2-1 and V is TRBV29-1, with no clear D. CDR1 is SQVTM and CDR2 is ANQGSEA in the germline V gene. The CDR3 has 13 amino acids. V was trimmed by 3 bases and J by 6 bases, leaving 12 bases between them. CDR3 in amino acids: CSVDGPGPNEQFF. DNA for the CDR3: TGCAGCGTTGACGGGCCAGGCCCCAATGAGCAGTTCTTC.

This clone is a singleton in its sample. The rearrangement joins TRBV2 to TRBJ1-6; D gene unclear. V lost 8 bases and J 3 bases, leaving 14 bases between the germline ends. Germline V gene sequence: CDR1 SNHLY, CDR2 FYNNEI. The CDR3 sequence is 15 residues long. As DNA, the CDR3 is TGTGCCAGCTACGACGAGGTTATCTATAATTCACCCCTCCACTTT. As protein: CASYDEVIYNSPLHF.

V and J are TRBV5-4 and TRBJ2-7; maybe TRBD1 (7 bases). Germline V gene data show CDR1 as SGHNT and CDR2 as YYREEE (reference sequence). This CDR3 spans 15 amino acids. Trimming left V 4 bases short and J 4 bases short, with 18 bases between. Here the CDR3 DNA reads TGTGCCAGCAGCCCTGGAGGGGGCCTAAATTACGAGCAGTACTTC. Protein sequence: CASSPGGGLNYEQYF.

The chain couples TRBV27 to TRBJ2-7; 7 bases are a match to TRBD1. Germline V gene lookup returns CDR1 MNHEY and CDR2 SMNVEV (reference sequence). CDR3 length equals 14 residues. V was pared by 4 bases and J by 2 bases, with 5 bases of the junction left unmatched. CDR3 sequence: CASSSIQGAYEQYF. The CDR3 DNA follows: TGTGCCAGCAGTTCGATTCAGGGGGCCTACGAGCAGTACTTC.

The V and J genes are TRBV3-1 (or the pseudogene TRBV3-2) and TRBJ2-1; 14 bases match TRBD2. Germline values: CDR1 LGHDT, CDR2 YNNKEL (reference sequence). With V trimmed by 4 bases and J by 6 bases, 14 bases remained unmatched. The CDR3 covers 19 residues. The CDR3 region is CASSLGSGRGLAGANEQFF. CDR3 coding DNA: TGTGCCAGCAGCCTTGGAAGTGGTCGGGGACTAGCGGGAGCCAATGAGCAGTTCTTC.

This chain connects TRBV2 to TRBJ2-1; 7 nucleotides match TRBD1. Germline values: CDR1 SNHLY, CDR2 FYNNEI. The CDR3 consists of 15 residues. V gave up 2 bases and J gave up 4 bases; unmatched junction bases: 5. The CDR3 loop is CASSETGQVYNEQFF. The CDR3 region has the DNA TGTGCCAGCAGTGAAACTGGACAGGTTTACAATGAGCAGTTCTTC.

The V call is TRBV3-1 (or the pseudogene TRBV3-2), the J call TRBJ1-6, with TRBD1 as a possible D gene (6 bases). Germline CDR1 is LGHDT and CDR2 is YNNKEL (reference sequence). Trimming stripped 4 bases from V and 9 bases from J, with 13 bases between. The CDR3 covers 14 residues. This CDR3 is CASSLRGLGSPLHF. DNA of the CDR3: TGTGCCAGCAGCCTAAGGGGGTTAGGTTCACCCCTCCACTTT.

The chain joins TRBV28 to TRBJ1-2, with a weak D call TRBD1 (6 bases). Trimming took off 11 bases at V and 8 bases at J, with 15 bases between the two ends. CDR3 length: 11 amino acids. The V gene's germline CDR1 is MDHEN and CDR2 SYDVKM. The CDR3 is CAGGGGRGYTF. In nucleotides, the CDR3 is TGTGCCGGCGGGGGCGGCCGGGGCTACACCTTC.

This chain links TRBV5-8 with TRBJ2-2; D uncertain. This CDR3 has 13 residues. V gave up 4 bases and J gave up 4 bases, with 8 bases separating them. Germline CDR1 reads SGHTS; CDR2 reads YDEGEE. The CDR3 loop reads CASSPLVTGELFF. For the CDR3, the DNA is TGTGCCAGCAGCCCCCTTGTCACCGGGGAGCTGTTTTTT. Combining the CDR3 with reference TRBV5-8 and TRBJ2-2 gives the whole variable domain EAGVTQSPTHLIKTRGQQATLRCSPISGHTSVYWYQQALGLGLQFLLWYDEGEERNRGNFPPRFSGRQFPNYSSELNVNALELEDSALYLCASSPLVTGELFFGEGSRLTVL.

CDR3 nucleotides: TGTGCCAGCAGCGATTATTACAATGAGCAGTTCTTC. Its protein is CASSDYYNEQFF. The genes are TRBV5-4 and TRBJ2-1; the D is unclear. The germline V and J ends were trimmed by 4 bases and 4 bases, with 6 bases remaining between them. The CDR3 extends over 12 amino acids. In germline, CDR1 is SGHNT, CDR2 YYREEE (reference sequence).

CDR3: CASSALGGGEQYF. The CDR3 nucleotides read TGTGCCAGCAGCGCCCTAGGGGGTGGGGAGCAGTACTTC. The rearrangement joins TRBV9 to TRBJ2-7; D is possibly TRBD1 (6 bases). The CDR3 is 13 amino acids. Germline V gene data show CDR1 as SGDLS and CDR2 as YYNGEE. Between the trimmed V and J ends, which lost 3 bases and 7 bases, there was a span of 14 bases.

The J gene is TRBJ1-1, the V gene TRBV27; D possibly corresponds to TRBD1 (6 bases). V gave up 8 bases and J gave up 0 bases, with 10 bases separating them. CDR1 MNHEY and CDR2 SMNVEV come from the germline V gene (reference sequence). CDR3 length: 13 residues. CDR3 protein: CASGYRVNTEAFF. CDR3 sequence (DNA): TGTGCCAGCGGGTACAGGGTGAACACTGAAGCTTTCTTT.

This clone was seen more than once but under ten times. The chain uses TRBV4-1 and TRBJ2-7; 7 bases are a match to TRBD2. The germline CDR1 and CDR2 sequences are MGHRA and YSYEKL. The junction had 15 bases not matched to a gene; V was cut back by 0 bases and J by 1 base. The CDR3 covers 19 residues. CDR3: CASSQDQGRGERWSYEQYF. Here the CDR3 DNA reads TGCGCCAGCAGCCAAGACCAGGGTCGGGGGGAGAGATGGTCCTACGAGCAGTACTTC.

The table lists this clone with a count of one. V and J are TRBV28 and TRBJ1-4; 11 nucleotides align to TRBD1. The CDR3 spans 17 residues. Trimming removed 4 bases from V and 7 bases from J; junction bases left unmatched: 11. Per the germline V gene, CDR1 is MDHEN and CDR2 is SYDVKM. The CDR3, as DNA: TGTGCCAGCAGTTCCCCCTGGACAGGGGGCGCAGGTGAAAAACTGTTTTTT. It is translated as CASSSPWTGGAGEKLFF.